This TCR beta chain was captured in a study of chemoradiotherapy in HPV16-positive cancers. Overall study: Functional T-cell assays on a couple of HPV16-positive patients' cells defined candidate HPV-specific clones and common TCR motifs.

Some clones are missing from TCRdb's copy, which holds only in-frame ones; the method was immunoSEQ multiplex PCR. This sample yields roughly 14,000 clones, of which around 90% are seen a single time; around 2.9% belongs to the top ten. For this clone: Its antigen remains unidentified.

Study results and caveats: The functional HPV-specific definition rests on just a couple of HPV16-positive patients. Non-HPV-specific T cells did not expand in tumors during treatment, whereas candidate HPV-specific clones and E7-related motifs did.

Repeated repertoire sampling spanned the course of chemoradiotherapy. The germline gives CDR1 MNHNS, CDR2 SASEGT. CDR3 length equals 15 residues. Trimming at V came to 0 bases and at J to 10 bases, leaving 3 bases not matched to a gene. The sample consisted of blood, taken from a patient who underwent chemoradiotherapy. V is TRBV6-1 and J is TRBJ1-6, with 10 bases lining up with TRBD1. The clonotype comes from a human donor with HPV-associated anogenital cancer. The CDR3, as DNA: TGTGCCAGCAGTGAAGCGCAGACAGGGGGCTCACCCCTCCACTTT. This sequence encodes CASSEAQTGGSPLHF.